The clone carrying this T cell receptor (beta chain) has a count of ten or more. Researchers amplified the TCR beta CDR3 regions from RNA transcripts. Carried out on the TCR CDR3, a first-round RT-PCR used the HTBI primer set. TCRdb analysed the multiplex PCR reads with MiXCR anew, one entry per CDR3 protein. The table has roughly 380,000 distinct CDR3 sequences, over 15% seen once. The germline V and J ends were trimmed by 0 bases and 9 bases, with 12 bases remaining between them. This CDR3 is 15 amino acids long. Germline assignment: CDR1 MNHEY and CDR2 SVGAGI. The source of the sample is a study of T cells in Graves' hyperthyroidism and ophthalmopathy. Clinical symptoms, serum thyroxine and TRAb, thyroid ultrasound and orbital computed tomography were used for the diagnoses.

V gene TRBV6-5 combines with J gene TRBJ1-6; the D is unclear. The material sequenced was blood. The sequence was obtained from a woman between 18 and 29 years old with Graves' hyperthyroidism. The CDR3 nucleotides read TGTGCCAGCAGTTACTCCCCGACTGGTTTTTCACCCCTCCACTTT. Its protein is CASSYSPTGFSPLHF.